The clone carrying this TCR beta chain has only one observation. Its antigen remains unknown. The data stem from a study of OX40 agonist ivuxolimab in advanced cancers. Background on the study: A diagnosis of hepatocellular carcinoma, melanoma, renal cell or head and neck cancer was present in dose-escalation patients.

Regarding the study as a whole: There were, on average, more expanded clones in CD8+ T cells than in CD4+.

Germline CDR1 and CDR2: SGHRS and YFSETQ. This CDR3 spans 16 amino acids. The germline V and J ends were trimmed by 0 bases and 8 bases, with 20 bases remaining between them. Clones were read by immunoSEQ multiplex PCR, and TCRdb kept only the in-frame ones, dropping some. The table has 50,000 to 65,000 clones, around 81% seen once; the top ten hold about 1%. The chain carries TRBV5-1 and TRBJ1-1; a possible D gene is TRBD1 (5 bases). The TCR was taken from an adult with an advanced solid tumor such as melanoma, head and neck, liver or kidney cancer. The sequencing here drew on CD4+ or CD8+ T cells sorted from blood, taken in a trial of the OX40 agonist ivuxolimab. The CDR3 protein is CASSLAGRQRNLEAFF. The DNA of the CDR3 is TGCGCCAGCAGCTTGGCCGGACGACAGAGGAATCTCGAAGCTTTCTTT.